The 19 T cell receptor beta chains below were found in one sample sequenced in a study of identical twins. TCRdb itself ran the 5' RACE reads through MiXCR, one entry per CDR3 protein. Of 400,000 to 600,000 distinct CDR3 sequences in the sample, around 22% were seen once. The same data also contributed to another study, on yellow fever vaccine responses in identical twins.

The specimen sequenced was CD4+ T cells sorted from blood. Receptors were obtained from a young woman in good health.

J is TRBJ1-5 and V is TRBV18, with D unresolved. CDR1 and CDR2 from the germline V gene are KGHSH and LQKENI. V was pared by 2 bases and J by 0 bases, with 5 bases between. The CDR3 covers 14 residues. The CDR3 loop reads CASSPDISNQPQHF. CDR3 nucleotides: TGTGCCAGCTCACCAGACATTAGCAATCAGCCCCAGCATTTT.

This clonotype was seen many times. This may stem from a read error, because a much larger clone lies one nucleotide away. The CDR3 loop is CASSLGGDTEAFF. The DNA of the CDR3 is TGTGCCAGCAGTTTAGGGGGGGACACTGAAGCTTTCTTT. This rearrangement joins TRBV7-3 to TRBJ1-1, with D possibly matching TRBD1 (6 bases). Germline V lookup: CDR1 SGHTA, CDR2 FQGTGA. The CDR3 length is 13 residues. V was pared by 6 bases and J by 3 bases, with 11 bases between. The whole variable domain, filled in from reference TRBV7-3 and TRBJ1-1, reads GAGVSQTPSNKVTEKGKYVELRCDPISGHTALYWYRQSLGQGPEFLIYFQGTGAADDSGLPNDRFFAVRPEGSVSTLKIQRTERGDSAVYLCASSLGGDTEAFFGQGTRLTVV.

The V and J genes are TRBV5-1 and TRBJ1-5, with D perhaps matching TRBD1 (5 bases). Germline CDR1 reads SGHRS; CDR2 reads YFSETQ. This CDR3 comprises 15 residues. V shed 4 bases and J shed 6 bases, with 17 bases lying between them. The CDR3 protein is CASSPSGQGGQPQHF. The DNA of the CDR3 is TGCGCCAGCAGCCCGAGTGGGCAGGGAGGTCAGCCCCAGCATTTT. Based on the CDR3 plus reference TRBV5-1 and TRBJ1-5, the full variable domain is KAGVTQTPRYLIKTRGQQVTLSCSPISGHRSVSWYQQTPGQGLQFLFEYFSETQRNKGNFPGRFSGRQFSNSRSEMNVSTLELGDSALYLCASSPSGQGGQPQHFGDGTRLSIL.

This rearrangement joins TRBV25-1 to TRBJ2-5; D unresolved. Germline V gives CDR1 MGHDK, CDR2 SYGVNS. Deletions cut 3 bases from V and 4 bases from J, with 15 bases between. This CDR3 comprises 15 residues. CDR3 residues: CASSDSIGSRETQYF. The CDR3 DNA follows: TGTGCCAGCAGTGATTCGATAGGATCTAGAGAGACCCAGTACTTC.

This clonotype appeared a few times. The chain links TRBV20-1 to TRBJ2-1, with 10 nucleotides matching TRBD2. Looked up from germline, CDR1 is DFQATT and CDR2 is SNEGSKA (reference sequence). The ends lost 4 bases at V and 6 bases at J; junction bases unmatched: 6. This CDR3 comprises 14 residues. The CDR3 here is CSAIPTSGLNEQFF. In DNA form, the CDR3 reads TGCAGTGCTATTCCGACTAGCGGGCTCAATGAGCAGTTCTTC.

J is TRBJ2-3 and V is TRBV6-1; TRBD1 agrees at 7 bases. J gave up 0 bases and V 4 bases, and 4 bases lay outside the gene matches. The CDR3 is made up of 15 amino acids. Germline-derived CDR1 and CDR2 are MNHNS and SASEGT. CDR3 bases: TGTGCCAGCAGTGCCCGGGACAGCAGCACAGATACGCAGTATTTT. Translating gives CASSARDSSTDTQYF.

The chain links TRBV27 to TRBJ2-7, with TRBD1 identical over 7 bases. The CDR3 covers 12 residues. The germline V gene encodes CDR1 MNHEY and CDR2 SMNVEV (reference sequence). V trimming: 10 bases; J trimming: 3 bases; junction bases outside the gene matches: 6. In nucleotides, the CDR3 is TGTGCCACACAAAGGGGGCTCTACGAGCAGTACTTC. The encoded protein is CATQRGLYEQYF.

This clonotype was detected only once. The chain links TRBV6-1 to TRBJ2-1; the D gene is possibly TRBD2 (7 bases). Germline assignment: CDR1 MNHNS and CDR2 SASEGT. The V end lost 4 bases, the J end lost 0 bases, and 13 bases lay between the germline ends. The CDR3 has 16 residues. The CDR3 DNA follows: TGTGCCAGCAGTGTCAGGGGCGGGAGCTCCTACAATGAGCAGTTCTTC. Protein: CASSVRGGSSYNEQFF.

Only a few counts were recorded for this clonotype. The chain uses TRBV19 and TRBJ2-7; perhaps TRBD2 as D (5 bases). This CDR3 spans 14 amino acids. Trimming cost V 4 bases and J 2 bases, with 12 bases left between them. Germline CDR1 and CDR2: LNHDA and SQIVND (reference sequence). The chain's CDR3 is CASSTSGNTYEQYF. The CDR3 coding sequence is TGTGCCAGTAGTACTTCCGGGAATACCTACGAGCAGTACTTC.

As concerns this clonotype: Mismatch with germline at one junction end may stem from a read error. The V gene is TRBV7-3, the J gene TRBJ2-3; 12 positions agree with TRBD2. The CDR3 consists of 18 residues. Germline CDR1 reads SGHTA; CDR2 reads FQGTGA. For the CDR3, the DNA is TGTGCCTGCAGCCTGCCCCCACGACTAGCGGGAGTCTCAGATACGCAGTATTTT. This encodes CACSLPPRLAGVSDTQYF.

The rearrangement joins TRBV15 to TRBJ1-2, with D possibly being TRBD1 (5 bases). The CDR3 is made up of 16 amino acids. CDR1 and CDR2 (germline): LNHNV, YYDKDF (reference sequence). V was shortened by 0 bases and J by 2 bases, with 13 bases between the two germline ends. This chain's CDR3 is CATSRESYRSNYGYTF. The CDR3 DNA sequence: TGTGCCACCAGCAGAGAGTCGTACAGGTCAAACTATGGCTACACCTTC. Based on the CDR3 plus reference TRBV15 and TRBJ1-2, the full variable domain is DAMVIQNPRYQVTQFGKPVTLSCSQTLNHNVMYWYQQKSSQAPKLLFHYYDKDFNNEADTPDNFQSRRPNTSFCFLDIRSPGLGDTAMYLCATSRESYRSNYGYTFGSGTRLTVV.

There are a few counts of this clonotype. The J gene is TRBJ2-7, the V gene TRBV6-5; a possible D gene is TRBD1 (5 bases). CDR3 size: 14 residues. Germline CDR1 is MNHEY and CDR2 is SVGAGI. V was clipped by 0 bases and J by 6 bases, with 12 bases between them. Here the CDR3 reads CASSYSTQAPEQYV. In DNA, the CDR3 is TGTGCCAGCAGTTACTCGACACAGGCACCCGAGCAGTACGTC.

This clonotype came up many times. Sequence at one end of the junction differs from germline and may be a read error. The genes are TRBV5-1 and TRBJ2-5, with D perhaps given as TRBD1 or TRBD2 (6 bases each). The germline V gene encodes CDR1 SGHRS and CDR2 YFSETQ. The CDR3 is 14 residues long. This CDR3 reads CASSLGGGQETQYF. In DNA form, the CDR3 reads TGTGCCAGCAGCTTAGGGGGAGGCCAAGAGACCCAGTACTTC. Combining the CDR3 with reference TRBV5-1 and TRBJ2-5 gives the whole variable domain KAGVTQTPRYLIKTRGQQVTLSCSPISGHRSVSWYQQTPGQGLQFLFEYFSETQRNKGNFPGRFSGRQFSNSRSEMNVSTLELGDSALYLCASSLGGGQETQYFGPGTRLLVL.

The rearrangement uses TRBV5-1 and TRBJ2-1; no clear D. The V gene's germline CDR1 is SGHRS and CDR2 YFSETQ. CDR3 size: 14 residues. V dropped 0 bases and J dropped 9 bases, with 13 bases sitting between them. In DNA, the CDR3 is TGCGCCAGCAGCTTGGGGGCAGGTCAGAGTGAGCAGTTCTTC. This gives the protein CASSLGAGQSEQFF.

This clonotype was picked up a small number of times. V and J are TRBV4-1 and TRBJ2-5; the D is unclear. Looked up from germline, CDR1 is MGHRA and CDR2 is YSYEKL. This CDR3 is 13 amino acids long. The V gene lost 1 base and the J gene lost 4 bases, with 7 bases spanning the gap. CDR3 coding DNA: TGCGCCAGCAGCCAAGCCCAGATAGAGACCCAGTACTTC. Translated: CASSQAQIETQYF.

This clonotype was counted once. The V and J genes are TRBV3-1 and TRBJ2-3, with 8 bases lining up with TRBD1. Trimming took 4 bases from V and 6 from J; bases not matched to a gene: 9. The CDR3 loop spans 15 amino acids. CDR1 and CDR2 (germline): LGHDT, YNNKEL (reference sequence). The CDR3, as DNA: TGTGCCAGCAGCCCCTGGCAGGGGGCTTGGGATACGCAGTATTTT. It translates to CASSPWQGAWDTQYF.

The chain links TRBV12-3 or TRBV12-4 to TRBJ1-2; D not certain. Trimming shortened V by 8 bases and J by 3 bases, and 16 bases separated the two germline ends. The CDR3 loop spans 14 amino acids. In DNA, the CDR3 is TGTGCCAGCCGTCGCGGGGAGTTGGACTATGGCTACACCTTC. This sequence encodes CASRRGELDYGYTF.

The chain joins TRBV7-6 to TRBJ2-1; 12 nucleotides line up with TRBD2. With 4 bases clipped from V and 5 bases from J, the junction kept 12 bases outside the gene matches. CDR3 length equals 18 residues. Germline V gene data show CDR1 as SGHVS and CDR2 as FNYEAQ. The CDR3 sequence: CASSSTSGRAHLDNEQFF. The CDR3 DNA follows: TGTGCCAGCAGCTCGACTAGCGGGAGAGCTCACCTCGACAATGAGCAGTTCTTC. Supplemented by reference TRBV7-6 and TRBJ2-1, the full variable domain reads GAGVSQSPRYKVTKRGQDVALRCDPISGHVSLYWYRQALGQGPEFLTYFNYEAQQDKSGLPNDRFSAERPEGSISTLTIQRTEQRDSAMYRCASSSTSGRAHLDNEQFFGPGTRLTVL.

The chain combines TRBV15 with TRBJ1-2, with 8 bases that match TRBD1. There are 16 residues in the CDR3. The V gene's germline CDR1 is LNHNV and CDR2 YYDKDF (reference sequence). Trimming took 0 bases from V and 4 from J; bases not matched to a gene: 7. The CDR3 nucleotides read TGTGCCACCAGCAGAGACATGGACAGGGTGGGCTATGGCTACACCTTC. As protein: CATSRDMDRVGYGYTF.